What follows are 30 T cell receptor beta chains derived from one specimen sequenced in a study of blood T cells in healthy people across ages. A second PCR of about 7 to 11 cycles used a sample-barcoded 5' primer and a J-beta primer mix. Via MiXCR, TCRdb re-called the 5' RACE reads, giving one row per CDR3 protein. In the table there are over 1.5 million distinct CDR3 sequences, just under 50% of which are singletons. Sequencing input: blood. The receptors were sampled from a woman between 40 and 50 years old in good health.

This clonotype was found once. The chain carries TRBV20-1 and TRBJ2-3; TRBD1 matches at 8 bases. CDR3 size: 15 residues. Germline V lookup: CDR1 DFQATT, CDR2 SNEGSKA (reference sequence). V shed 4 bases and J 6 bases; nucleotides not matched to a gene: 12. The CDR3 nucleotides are TGCAGTGCTAACCTCCCGGACAGGGCTAGCGATACGCAGTATTTT. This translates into CSANLPDRASDTQYF.

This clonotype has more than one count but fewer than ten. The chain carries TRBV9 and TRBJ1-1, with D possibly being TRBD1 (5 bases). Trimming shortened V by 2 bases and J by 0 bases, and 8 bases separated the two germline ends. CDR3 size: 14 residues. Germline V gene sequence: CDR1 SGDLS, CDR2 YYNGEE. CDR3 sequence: CASSVGHLNTEAFF. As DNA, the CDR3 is TGTGCCAGCAGCGTCGGACACCTGAACACTGAAGCTTTCTTT.

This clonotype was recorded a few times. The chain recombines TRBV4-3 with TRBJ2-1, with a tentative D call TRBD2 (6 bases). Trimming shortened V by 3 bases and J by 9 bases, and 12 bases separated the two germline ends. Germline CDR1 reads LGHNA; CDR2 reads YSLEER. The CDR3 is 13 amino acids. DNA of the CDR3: TGCGCCAGCAGCCAGCCCCGAGCGGGTGAGCAGTTCTTC. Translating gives CASSQPRAGEQFF.

The CDR3 region has the DNA TGTGCCAGCAGCTTAGCCCAGGCACAACTTGGCTACACCTTC. Translating it yields CASSLAQAQLGYTF. This chain connects TRBV7-8 to TRBJ1-2; D unresolved. The CDR3 is made up of 14 amino acids. CDR1 SGHVS and CDR2 FQNEAQ come from the germline V gene. V lost 0 bases to trimming and J lost 7 bases, with 12 bases between them. Full variable domain (missing parts from reference TRBV7-8 and TRBJ1-2): GAGVSQSPRYKVAKRGQDVALRCDPISGHVSLFWYQQALGQGPEFLTYFQNEAQLDKSGLPSDRFFAERPEGSVSTLKIQRTQQEDSAVYLCASSLAQAQLGYTFGSGTRLTVV.

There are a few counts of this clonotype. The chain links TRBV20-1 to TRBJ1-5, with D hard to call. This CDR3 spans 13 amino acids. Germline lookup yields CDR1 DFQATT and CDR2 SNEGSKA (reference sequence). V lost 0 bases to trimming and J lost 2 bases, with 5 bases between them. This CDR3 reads CSARETGNQPQHF. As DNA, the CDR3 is TGCAGTGCTAGAGAGACGGGCAATCAGCCCCAGCATTTT.

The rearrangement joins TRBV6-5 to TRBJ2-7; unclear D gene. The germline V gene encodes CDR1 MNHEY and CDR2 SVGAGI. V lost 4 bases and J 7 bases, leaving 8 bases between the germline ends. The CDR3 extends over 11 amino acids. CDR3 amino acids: CASSSPTEQYF. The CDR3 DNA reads TGTGCCAGCAGTTCTCCGACTGAGCAGTACTTC.

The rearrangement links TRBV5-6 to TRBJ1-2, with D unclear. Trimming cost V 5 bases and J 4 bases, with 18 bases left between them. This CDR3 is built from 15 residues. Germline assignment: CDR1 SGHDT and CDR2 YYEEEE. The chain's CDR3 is CASRRKVEALYGYTF. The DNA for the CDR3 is TGTGCCAGCAGGCGTAAGGTTGAGGCGCTCTATGGCTACACCTTC.

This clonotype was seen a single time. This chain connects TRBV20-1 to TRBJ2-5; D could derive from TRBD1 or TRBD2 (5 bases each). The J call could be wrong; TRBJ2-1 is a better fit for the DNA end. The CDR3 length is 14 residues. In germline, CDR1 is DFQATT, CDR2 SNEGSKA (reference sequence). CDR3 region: CSADPGRQQETQFF. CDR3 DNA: TGCAGTGCCGACCCGGGACGGCAGCAAGAGACCCAGTTCTTC.

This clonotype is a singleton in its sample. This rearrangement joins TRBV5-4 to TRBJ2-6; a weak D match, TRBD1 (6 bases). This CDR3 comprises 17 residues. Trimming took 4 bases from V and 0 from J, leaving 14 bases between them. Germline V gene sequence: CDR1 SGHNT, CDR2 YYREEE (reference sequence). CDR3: CASSLRQASSGANVLTF. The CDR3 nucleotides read TGTGCCAGCAGCCTTCGACAGGCCAGCTCTGGGGCCAACGTCCTGACTTTC.

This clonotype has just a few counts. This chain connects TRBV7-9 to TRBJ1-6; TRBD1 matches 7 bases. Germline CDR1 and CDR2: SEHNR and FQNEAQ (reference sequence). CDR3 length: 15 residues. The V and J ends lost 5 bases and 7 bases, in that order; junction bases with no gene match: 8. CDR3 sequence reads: CASSIRDRLNSPLHF. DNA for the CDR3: TGTGCCAGCAGCATCCGGGACAGATTAAATTCACCCCTCCACTTT.

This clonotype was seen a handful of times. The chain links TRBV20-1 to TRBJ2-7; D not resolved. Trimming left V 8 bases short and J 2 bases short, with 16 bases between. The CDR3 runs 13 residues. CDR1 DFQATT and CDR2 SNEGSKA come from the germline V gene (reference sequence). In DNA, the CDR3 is TGCAGTTCCACTTCCGCCGGCACCTACGAGCAGTACTTC. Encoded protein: CSSTSAGTYEQYF.

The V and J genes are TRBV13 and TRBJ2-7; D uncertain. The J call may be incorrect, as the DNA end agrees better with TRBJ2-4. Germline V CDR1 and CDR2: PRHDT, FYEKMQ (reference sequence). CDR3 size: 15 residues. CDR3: CASSLGLTSGNIQYF. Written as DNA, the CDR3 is TGTGCCAGCAGCTTAGGCCTCACCTCCGGAAACATTCAGTACTTC.

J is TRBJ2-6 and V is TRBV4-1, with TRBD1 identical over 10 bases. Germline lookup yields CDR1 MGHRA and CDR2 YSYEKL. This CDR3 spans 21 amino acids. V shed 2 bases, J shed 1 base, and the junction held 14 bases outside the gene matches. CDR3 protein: CASSQQFFGQGVFSGANVLTF. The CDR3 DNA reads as TGCGCCAGCAGCCAACAATTTTTTGGACAGGGGGTTTTTTCTGGGGCCAACGTCCTGACTTTC.

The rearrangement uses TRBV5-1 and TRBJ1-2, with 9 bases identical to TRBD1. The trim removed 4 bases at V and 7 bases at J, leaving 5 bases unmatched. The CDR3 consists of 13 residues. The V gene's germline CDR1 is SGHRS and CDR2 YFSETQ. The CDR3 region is CASSARTGVGYTF. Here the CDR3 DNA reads TGCGCCAGCAGCGCACGGACAGGGGTTGGCTACACCTTC.

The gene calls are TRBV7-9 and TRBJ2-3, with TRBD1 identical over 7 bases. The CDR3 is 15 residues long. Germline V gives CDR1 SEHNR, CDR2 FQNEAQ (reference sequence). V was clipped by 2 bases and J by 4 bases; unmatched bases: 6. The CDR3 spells CASSLFTGVADTQYF. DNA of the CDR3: TGTGCCAGCAGCTTATTTACAGGGGTCGCAGATACGCAGTATTTT. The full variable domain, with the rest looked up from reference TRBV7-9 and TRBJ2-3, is DTGVSQNPRHKITKRGQNVTFRCDPISEHNRLYWYRQTLGQGPEFLTYFQNEAQLEKSRLLSDRFSAERPKGSFSTLEIQRTEQGDSAMYLCASSLFTGVADTQYFGPGTRLTVL.

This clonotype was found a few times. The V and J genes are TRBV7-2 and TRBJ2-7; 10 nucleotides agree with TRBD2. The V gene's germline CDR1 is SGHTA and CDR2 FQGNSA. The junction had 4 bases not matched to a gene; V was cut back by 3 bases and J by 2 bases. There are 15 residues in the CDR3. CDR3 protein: CASSFASGGPYEQYF. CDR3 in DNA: TGTGCCAGCAGCTTTGCTAGCGGGGGCCCCTACGAGCAGTACTTC.

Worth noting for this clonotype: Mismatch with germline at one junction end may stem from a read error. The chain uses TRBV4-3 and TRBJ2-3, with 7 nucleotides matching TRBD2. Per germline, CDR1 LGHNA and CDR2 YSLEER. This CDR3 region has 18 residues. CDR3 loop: CASSQDPTSEKGTGTQYF. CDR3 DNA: TGCGCCAGCAGCCAAGACCCTACTAGCGAGAAAGGCACAGGTACGCAGTATTTT.

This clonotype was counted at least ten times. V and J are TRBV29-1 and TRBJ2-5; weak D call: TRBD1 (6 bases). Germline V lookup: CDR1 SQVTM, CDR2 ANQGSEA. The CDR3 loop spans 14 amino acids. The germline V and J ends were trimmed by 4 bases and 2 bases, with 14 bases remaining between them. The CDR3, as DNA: TGCAGCGTTGGCTTAGGTACAGGGCAAGAGACCCAGTACTTC. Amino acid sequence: CSVGLGTGQETQYF.

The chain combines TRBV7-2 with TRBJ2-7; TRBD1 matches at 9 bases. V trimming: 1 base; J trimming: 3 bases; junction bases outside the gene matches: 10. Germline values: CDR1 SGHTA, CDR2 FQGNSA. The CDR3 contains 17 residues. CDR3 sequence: CASSLVGTGSAGYEQYF. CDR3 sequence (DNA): TGTGCCAGCAGCTTAGTTGGGACAGGGTCCGCGGGCTACGAGCAGTACTTC.

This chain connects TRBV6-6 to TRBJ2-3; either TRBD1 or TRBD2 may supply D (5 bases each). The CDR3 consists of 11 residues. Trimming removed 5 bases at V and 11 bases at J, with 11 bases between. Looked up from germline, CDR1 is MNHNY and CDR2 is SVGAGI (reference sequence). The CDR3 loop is CASSAGTRQYF. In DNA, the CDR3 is TGTGCCAGCAGTGCCGGGACGAGGCAGTATTTT.

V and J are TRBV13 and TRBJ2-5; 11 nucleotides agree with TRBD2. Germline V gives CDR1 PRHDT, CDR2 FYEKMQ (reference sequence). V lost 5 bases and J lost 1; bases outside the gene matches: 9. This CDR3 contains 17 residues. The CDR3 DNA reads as TGTGCCAGCAGCCGTCGCCTAGCGGGGGGTCTCCAAGAGACCCAGTACTTC. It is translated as CASSRRLAGGLQETQYF.

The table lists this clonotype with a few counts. CDR3: CASSLVGDGLSTDTQYF. CDR3 nucleotide sequence: TGTGCCAGCAGCTTAGTAGGGGATGGTCTTAGCACAGATACGCAGTATTTT. This chain links TRBV11-2 with TRBJ2-3; possibly TRBD1 for D (5 bases). Germline CDR1 and CDR2: SGHAT and FQNNGV. The CDR3 is made up of 17 amino acids. V lost 1 base and J 0 bases, leaving 14 bases between the germline ends.

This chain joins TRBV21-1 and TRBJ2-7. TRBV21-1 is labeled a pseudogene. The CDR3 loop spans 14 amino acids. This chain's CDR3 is CASSKVDKMYEQYF. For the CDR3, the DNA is TGTGCCAGCAGCAAGGTCGACAAAATGTACGAGCAGTACTTC.

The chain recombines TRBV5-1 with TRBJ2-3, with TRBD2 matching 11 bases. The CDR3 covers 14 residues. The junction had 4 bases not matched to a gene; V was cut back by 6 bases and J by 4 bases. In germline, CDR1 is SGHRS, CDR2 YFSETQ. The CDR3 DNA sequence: TGCGCCAGCATAGCGGGGGGGCCCCCAGATACGCAGTATTTT. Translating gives CASIAGGPPDTQYF. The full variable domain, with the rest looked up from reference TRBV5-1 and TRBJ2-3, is KAGVTQTPRYLIKTRGQQVTLSCSPISGHRSVSWYQQTPGQGLQFLFEYFSETQRNKGNFPGRFSGRQFSNSRSEMNVSTLELGDSALYLCASIAGGPPDTQYFGPGTRLTVL.

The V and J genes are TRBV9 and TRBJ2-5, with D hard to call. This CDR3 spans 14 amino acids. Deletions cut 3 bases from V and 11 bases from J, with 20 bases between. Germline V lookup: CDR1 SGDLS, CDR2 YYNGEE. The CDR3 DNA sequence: TGTGCCAGCAGCGCCGCATCCAGCTTCAATGAGCAGTACTTC. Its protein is CASSAASSFNEQYF.

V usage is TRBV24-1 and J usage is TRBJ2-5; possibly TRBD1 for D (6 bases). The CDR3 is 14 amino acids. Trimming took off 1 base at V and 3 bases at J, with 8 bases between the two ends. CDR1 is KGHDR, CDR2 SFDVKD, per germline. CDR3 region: CATSDFPGEETQYF. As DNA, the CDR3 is TGTGCCACCAGTGATTTCCCAGGGGAAGAGACCCAGTACTTC.

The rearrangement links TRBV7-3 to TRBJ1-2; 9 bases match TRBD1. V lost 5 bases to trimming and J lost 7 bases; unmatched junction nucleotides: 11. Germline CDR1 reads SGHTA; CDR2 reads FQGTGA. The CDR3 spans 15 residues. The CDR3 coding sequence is TGTGCCAGCAGCCCCCAGGGACAGGGCTTGGGTGGCTACACCTTC. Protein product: CASSPQGQGLGGYTF.

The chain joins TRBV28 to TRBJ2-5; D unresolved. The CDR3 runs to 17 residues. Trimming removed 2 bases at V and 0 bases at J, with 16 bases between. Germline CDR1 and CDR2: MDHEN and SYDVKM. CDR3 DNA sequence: TGTGCCAGCAGTTTAATATCGGCGGATTTATACCAAGAGACCCAGTACTTC. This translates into CASSLISADLYQETQYF.

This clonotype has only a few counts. CDR3 nucleotide sequence: TGTGCCAGCAACCCTTCGAGGACAGCCTATGGCTACACCTTC. Translated: CASNPSRTAYGYTF. The V and J genes are TRBV12-3 or TRBV12-4 and TRBJ1-2; D perhaps matches TRBD1 (6 bases). V was clipped by 7 bases and J by 4 bases, with 16 bases between them. The CDR3 is 14 amino acids.

CDR3 loop: CASSEMTPDTQYF. For the CDR3, the DNA is TGTGCCAGCAGTGAAATGACCCCAGATACGCAGTATTTT. The chain recombines TRBV6-1 with TRBJ2-3, with D unclear. CDR3 size: 13 residues. Trimming left V 2 bases short and J 4 bases short, with 7 bases between. Germline CDR1 MNHNS, CDR2 SASEGT.